The 22 T cell receptor beta chains below come from one sample, sequenced in a study of cytomegalovirus exposure and HLA in healthy donors. The PCR employed 60 Vbeta primers together with 13 Jbeta primers. The repertoire was sequenced with immunoSEQ multiplex PCR; TCRdb's copy has only in-frame clones and lacks some. The data show about 190,000 clones, about 83% seen once. Sequenced: PBMCs. All receptors derive from a woman in her fifties or sixties in good health and CMV-seropositive.

The chain combines TRBV4-2 with TRBJ1-1; D remains ambiguous. Trimming removed 4 bases at V and 7 bases at J, with 10 bases between. This CDR3 is built from 12 residues. The germline V gene has CDR1 LGHNA and CDR2 YNFKEQ. The DNA of the CDR3 is TGTGCCAGCAGCCTAACAGATATTGAAGCTTTCTTT. Translating gives CASSLTDIEAFF.

The genes are TRBV9 and TRBJ2-7; D possibly corresponds to TRBD2 (5 bases). CDR3 size: 14 residues. Trimming left V 0 bases short and J 2 bases short, with 9 bases between. Germline-derived CDR1 and CDR2 are SGDLS and YYNGEE. The CDR3 loop is CASSVETGTYEQYF. Written as DNA, the CDR3 is TGTGCCAGCAGCGTAGAAACGGGAACCTACGAGCAGTACTTC. Together with reference TRBV9 and TRBJ2-7, the CDR3 gives the full variable domain: DSGVTQTPKHLITATGQRVTLRCSPRSGDLSVYWYQQSLDQGLQFLIQYYNGEERAKGNILERFSAQQFPDLHSELNLSSLELGDSALYFCASSVETGTYEQYFGPGTRLTVT.

A few counts support this clone. The V gene is TRBV7-3, the J gene TRBJ1-1; weak D call: TRBD1 (6 bases). Between the trimmed V and J ends, which lost 5 bases and 3 bases, there was a span of 16 bases. This CDR3 is 15 amino acids long. CDR1 SGHTA and CDR2 FQGTGA come from the germline V gene. DNA of the CDR3: TGTGCCAGCAGCCTCACAGGGTCGCGGGACACTGAAGCTTTCTTT. It specifies CASSLTGSRDTEAFF.

The V gene is TRBV7-2, the J gene TRBJ1-1; 7 positions agree with TRBD1. Germline CDR1 and CDR2: SGHTA and FQGNSA. The CDR3 is 14 amino acids. The trim removed 4 bases at V and 10 bases at J, leaving 12 bases unmatched. CDR3 in amino acids: CASSSNRQGLLAFF. The CDR3 DNA reads as TGTGCCAGCAGCTCGAACCGACAGGGCCTCTTAGCTTTCTTT.

The gene calls are TRBV27 and TRBJ2-1; 14 positions match TRBD2. The CDR3 extends over 18 amino acids. Germline lookup yields CDR1 MNHEY and CDR2 SMNVEV (reference sequence). V dropped 2 bases and J dropped 3; count of bases not matched to a gene: 6. The CDR3 here is CASSLPGTSGGYYNEQFF. CDR3 DNA: TGTGCCAGCAGTTTACCTGGGACTAGCGGGGGCTACTACAATGAGCAGTTCTTC.

The rearrangement links TRBV28 to TRBJ1-3; possibly TRBD1 for D (6 bases). Germline lookup yields CDR1 MDHEN and CDR2 SYDVKM. CDR3 length: 14 amino acids. Trimming stripped 7 bases from V and 1 base from J, with 11 bases between. Written as DNA, the CDR3 is TGTGCCAGCACCTCGGGACATTCTGGAAACACCATATATTTT. Its translation: CASTSGHSGNTIYF.

V usage is TRBV7-9 and J usage is TRBJ1-4; 7 positions agree with TRBD1. V dropped 9 bases and J dropped 2; count of bases not matched to a gene: 6. This CDR3 spans 14 amino acids. CDR1 and CDR2 from the germline V gene are SEHNR and FQNEAQ (reference sequence). This CDR3 reads CASQAGGTNEKLFF. The CDR3 DNA reads as TGTGCCAGTCAAGCAGGGGGGACTAATGAAAAACTGTTTTTT.

The chain combines TRBV19 with TRBJ2-7; the D gene is possibly TRBD1 (5 bases). In germline, CDR1 is LNHDA, CDR2 SQIVND (reference sequence). The ends were cut back, 3 bases at V and 1 base at J, with 13 bases in the middle. The CDR3 spans 15 residues. The CDR3 DNA sequence: TGTGCCAGTAGTATCGGGCAGGGTAAATCCTACGAGCAGTACTTC. This gives the protein CASSIGQGKSYEQYF. Complete variable domain (other parts from reference TRBV19 and TRBJ2-7): DGGITQSPKYLFRKEGQNVTLSCEQNLNHDAMYWYRQDPGQGLRLIYYSQIVNDFQKGDIAEGYSVSREKKESFPLTVTSAQKNPTAFYLCASSIGQGKSYEQYFGPGTRLTVT.

The chain combines TRBV5-1 with TRBJ1-2; 7 nucleotides agree with TRBD1. Germline V CDR1 and CDR2: SGHRS, YFSETQ. Trimming took 1 base from V and 5 from J; bases not matched to a gene: 5. This CDR3 has 14 amino acids. The CDR3 loop reads CASSLYSGGYGYTF. The CDR3 DNA reads as TGCGCCAGCAGCTTGTATTCAGGGGGGTATGGCTACACCTTC.

J is TRBJ1-1 and V is TRBV5-1; perhaps TRBD1 as D (6 bases). The V and J ends lost 4 bases and 1 base respectively, with 8 bases between them. The CDR3 has 13 amino acids. The germline gives CDR1 SGHRS, CDR2 YFSETQ. The CDR3 region has the DNA TGCGCCAGCAGCGTGACAGGGAACACTGAAGCTTTCTTT. Its translation: CASSVTGNTEAFF.

The V gene is TRBV28, the J gene TRBJ2-6, with D possibly TRBD2 on 7 matching bases. The CDR3 runs to 16 residues. V lost 7 bases, J lost 3 bases, and 16 bases lay in between. Germline V gene data show CDR1 as MDHEN and CDR2 as SYDVKM. CDR3 protein: CASNPGGTSGANVLTF. DNA for the CDR3: TGTGCCAGCAACCCCGGGGGGACAAGTGGGGCCAACGTCCTGACTTTC.

The V gene is TRBV5-1, the J gene TRBJ1-1; tentative D call: TRBD1 (6 bases). V lost 0 bases, J lost 2 bases, and 17 bases lay in between. CDR3 length: 17 residues. CDR1 is SGHRS, CDR2 YFSETQ, per germline. CDR3 region: CASSLVAGARANTEAFF. The CDR3 bases are TGCGCCAGCAGCTTGGTGGCAGGGGCAAGGGCTAACACTGAAGCTTTCTTT.

The CDR3 DNA sequence: TGTGCCAGCAGTCCTCTAGGTGGGAGTGGGGAGACCCAGTACTTC. It encodes CASSPLGGSGETQYF. The chain joins TRBV6-6 to TRBJ2-5; D possibly corresponds to TRBD2 (5 bases). Trimming left V 5 bases short and J 5 bases short, with 18 bases between. Per the germline V gene, CDR1 is MNHNY and CDR2 is SVGAGI (reference sequence). The CDR3 extends over 15 amino acids.

The chain is built from TRBV18 and TRBJ1-2; D gene unclear. CDR1 is KGHSH, CDR2 LQKENI, per germline. This CDR3 region has 15 residues. The V and J ends lost 3 bases and 4 bases respectively, with 15 bases between them. CDR3 nucleotides: TGTGCCAGCTCACCTCAGCGAGCGGAAACCTATGGCTACACCTTC. As protein: CASSPQRAETYGYTF.

The chain is built from TRBV6-6 and TRBJ2-5; a weak D match, TRBD2 (5 bases). The V gene lost 5 bases and the J gene lost 3 bases, with 13 bases spanning the gap. The CDR3 is 14 amino acids. Germline V CDR1 and CDR2: MNHNY, SVGAGI (reference sequence). Here the CDR3 DNA reads TGTGCCAGCAGTGACCTCCCGCGGGAAGAGACCCAGTACTTC. Translating gives CASSDLPREETQYF.

A few counts support this clone. This chain uses TRBV4-1 with TRBJ1-2; D is undetermined. This CDR3 comprises 15 residues. V lost 0 bases, J lost 4 bases, and 12 bases lay in between. The germline V gene encodes CDR1 MGHRA and CDR2 YSYEKL. The DNA of the CDR3 is TGCGCCAGCAGCCAAGATACGGGATCGGGCTATGGCTACACCTTC. This codes for CASSQDTGSGYGYTF.

The chain is built from TRBV4-1 and TRBJ1-2, with 8 bases matching TRBD1. Germline CDR1 and CDR2: MGHRA and YSYEKL. The CDR3 runs 17 residues. V gave up 0 bases and J gave up 5 bases; unmatched junction bases: 11. The CDR3 protein is CASSQEAQGGDLYGYTF. The CDR3 nucleotides read TGCGCCAGCAGCCAAGAAGCACAGGGGGGGGACCTTTATGGCTACACCTTC.

The chain recombines TRBV18 with TRBJ1-5; D remains ambiguous. The V end lost 3 bases, the J end lost 0 bases, and 12 bases lay between the germline ends. CDR1 and CDR2 from the germline V gene are KGHSH and LQKENI. This CDR3 spans 16 amino acids. As DNA, the CDR3 is TGTGCCAGCTCACCGCCCCCCGGAGGTAGCAATCAGCCCCAGCATTTT. Protein sequence: CASSPPPGGSNQPQHF.

The chain couples TRBV5-4 to TRBJ2-5; D gene ambiguous. Trimming left V 0 bases short and J 5 bases short, with 5 bases between. The CDR3 spans 12 residues. Germline values: CDR1 SGHNT, CDR2 YYREEE (reference sequence). CDR3 coding DNA: TGTGCCAGCAGCTTGGATGGCGAGACCCAGTACTTC. Protein sequence: CASSLDGETQYF.

V and J are TRBV14 and TRBJ2-1; TRBD2 matches at 8 bases. This CDR3 has 18 amino acids. Germline CDR1 SGHDN, CDR2 FVKESK. The junction had 16 bases not matched to a gene; V was cut back by 4 bases and J by 5 bases. The CDR3 DNA reads TGTGCCAGCAGCCCACAAGATCCCCGACTAGCGCTAGACAATGAGCAGTTCTTC. It specifies CASSPQDPRLALDNEQFF.

The CDR3 DNA reads TGTGCCAGCAGATTCGCTAGCGGAACAGATACGCAGTATTTT. This translates into CASRFASGTDTQYF. V usage is TRBV7-9 and J usage is TRBJ2-3; the match to TRBD2 covers 7 bases. Germline V CDR1 and CDR2: SEHNR, FQNEAQ (reference sequence). There are 14 residues in the CDR3. V shed 6 bases and J 3 bases; nucleotides not matched to a gene: 6.

The V call is TRBV5-1, the J call TRBJ2-5; a possible D gene is TRBD2 (5 bases). Trimming removed 0 bases at V and 2 bases at J, with 8 bases between. Germline CDR1 and CDR2: SGHRS and YFSETQ. CDR3 length: 14 amino acids. CDR3 DNA sequence: TGCGCCAGCAGCTTGGTCACTAGACAAGAGACCCAGTACTTC. It is translated as CASSLVTRQETQYF.